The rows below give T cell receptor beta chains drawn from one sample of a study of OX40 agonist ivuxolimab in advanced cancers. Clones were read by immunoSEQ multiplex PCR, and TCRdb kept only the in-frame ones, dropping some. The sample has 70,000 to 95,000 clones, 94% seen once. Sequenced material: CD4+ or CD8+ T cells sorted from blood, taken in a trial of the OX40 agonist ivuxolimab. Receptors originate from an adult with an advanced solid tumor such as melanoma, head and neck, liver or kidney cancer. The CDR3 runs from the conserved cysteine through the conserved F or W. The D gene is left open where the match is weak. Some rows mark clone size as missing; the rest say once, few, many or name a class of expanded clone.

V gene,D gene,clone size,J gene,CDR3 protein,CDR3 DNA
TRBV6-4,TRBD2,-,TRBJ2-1,CASSPRAGVRKQFF,TGTGCCAGCAGCCCGAGAGCGGGAGTAAGGAAGCAGTTCTTC
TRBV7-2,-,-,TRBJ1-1,CASSSLGQGKAGTEAFF,TGTGCCAGCAGCTCCTTGGGGCAGGGAAAAGCGGGCACTGAAGCTTTCTTT
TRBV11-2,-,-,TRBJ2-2,CASSLAPNGGELFF,TGTGCCAGCAGCTTAGCCCCCAATGGTGGGGAGCTGTTTTTT
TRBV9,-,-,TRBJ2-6,CASSHRGRPGANVLTF,TGTGCCAGCAGCCATCGGGGGCGACCGGGGGCCAACGTCCTGACTTTC
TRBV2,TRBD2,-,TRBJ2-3,CASSSGTSATDTQYF,TGTGCCAGCAGTTCCGGGACTAGCGCGACAGATACGCAGTATTTT
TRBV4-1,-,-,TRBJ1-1,CASSPALNTEAFF,TGCGCCAGCAGCCCCGCCTTGAACACTGAAGCTTTCTTT
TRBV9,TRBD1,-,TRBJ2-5,CASSVASSDREETQYF,TGTGCCAGCAGCGTAGCTAGTAGTGACAGGGAAGAGACCCAGTACTTC
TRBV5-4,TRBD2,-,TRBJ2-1,CASSLGYPGGAYNEQFF,TGTGCCAGCAGCTTGGGGTACCCGGGAGGGGCCTACAATGAGCAGTTCTTC
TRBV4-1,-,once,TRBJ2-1,CASSQAGAYNEQFF,TGCGCCAGCAGCCAGGCGGGGGCTTACAATGAGCAGTTCTTC
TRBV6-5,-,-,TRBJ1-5,CASSGDRPQHF,TGTGCCAGCAGTGGGGATAGGCCCCAGCATTTT
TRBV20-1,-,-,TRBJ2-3,CSARVTDTQYF,TGCAGTGCCCGCGTCACAGATACGCAGTATTTT
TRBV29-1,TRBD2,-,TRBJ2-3,CSNSGTSGGADTQYF,TGCAGTAATTCCGGGACTAGCGGGGGGGCAGATACGCAGTATTTT
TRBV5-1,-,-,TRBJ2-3,CASSPLSTSAGTDTQYF,TGCGCCAGCAGCCCCCTCTCCACTAGTGCGGGCACAGATACGCAGTATTTT
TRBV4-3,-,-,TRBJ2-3,CASSQYGSTDTQYF,TGCGCCAGCAGCCAGTATGGGAGCACAGATACGCAGTATTTT
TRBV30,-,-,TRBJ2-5,CAWSVVGEETQYF,TGTGCCTGGAGTGTCGTGGGAGAAGAGACCCAGTACTTC
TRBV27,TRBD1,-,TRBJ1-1,CASRPTGESEAFF,TGTGCCAGCAGGCCAACAGGGGAATCTGAAGCTTTCTTT
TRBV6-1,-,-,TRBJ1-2,CASSARFPGYTF,TGTGCCAGCAGTGCCCGCTTCCCGGGCTACACCTTC